These 11 T cell receptor beta chains share one sample of origin, sequenced in a study of blood T cell repertoires in COVID-19. Using immunoSEQ multiplex PCR, the repertoire was profiled, and TCRdb retains in-frame clones only, with some absent. The profile covers more than 250,000 clones, with around 87% appearing a single time and 1% taken by the ten largest. What was sequenced was peripheral blood. These TCRs come from a man aged 45-60 years with active or convalescent COVID-19.

This chain joins TRBV19 and TRBJ1-2, with a weak D call TRBD1 (5 bases). This CDR3 is 14 amino acids long. In germline, CDR1 is LNHDA, CDR2 SQIVND (reference sequence). V lost 10 bases to trimming and J lost 3 bases, with 18 bases between them. CDR3 bases: TGTGCCATATCCCAGGAGGGGTTCGACTATGGCTACACCTTC. Translating gives CAISQEGFDYGYTF.

The chain links TRBV29-1 to TRBJ1-2; 7 bases align to TRBD1. The CDR3 is 14 amino acids. Germline-derived CDR1 and CDR2 are SQVTM and ANQGSEA. Losses at the gene ends were 1 base for V and 5 bases for J; bases not matched to a gene: 7. CDR3 loop: CSVEVRDSRYGYTF. CDR3 DNA: TGCAGCGTTGAAGTCCGGGACAGTCGTTATGGCTACACCTTC.

The chain couples TRBV15 to TRBJ1-3; D is ambiguous. Germline V gene lookup returns CDR1 LNHNV and CDR2 YYDKDF (reference sequence). Trimming shortened V by 0 bases and J by 3 bases, and 12 bases separated the two germline ends. The CDR3 is made up of 16 amino acids. Here the CDR3 DNA reads TGTGCCACCAGCAGAGATTCTCCACGGAGTGGAAACACCATATATTTT. This encodes CATSRDSPRSGNTIYF.

J is TRBJ2-5 and V is TRBV30, with D perhaps matching TRBD2 (7 bases). CDR3 length: 16 residues. The V end was cut by 0 bases, the J end by 5 bases, with 19 bases between. In germline, CDR1 is GTSNPN, CDR2 SVGIG (reference sequence). CDR3 nucleotide sequence: TGTGCCTGGAGTGTCCAATGGGGGGGGGCTGCGGAGACCCAGTACTTC. Translating gives CAWSVQWGGAAETQYF.

This chain links TRBV6-5 with TRBJ1-2; 7 bases line up with TRBD1. This CDR3 is built from 13 residues. J gave up 5 bases and V 7 bases, and 7 bases lay outside the gene matches. CDR1 is MNHEY and CDR2 is SVGAGI in the germline V gene. The CDR3 loop reads CASTTGRQYGYTF. In DNA form, the CDR3 reads TGTGCCAGCACGACAGGGCGTCAGTATGGCTACACCTTC.

The V and J genes are TRBV28 and TRBJ2-2; 8 bases align to TRBD2. This CDR3 has 14 amino acids. The junction had 7 bases not matched to a gene; V was cut back by 6 bases and J by 7 bases. Germline V gives CDR1 MDHEN, CDR2 SYDVKM. The CDR3 sequence is CASSSGTRVGELFF. The CDR3 region has the DNA TGTGCCAGCAGCTCCGGGACTAGGGTCGGGGAGCTGTTTTTT.

This clone is a singleton in its sample. The gene calls are TRBV5-1 and TRBJ2-5; 9 nucleotides align to TRBD1. The V and J ends lost 4 bases and 1 base, in that order; junction bases with no gene match: 11. Germline V gene lookup returns CDR1 SGHRS and CDR2 YFSETQ. The CDR3 is 17 amino acids. The CDR3 sequence: CASSGDRVGVPQETQYF. CDR3 DNA sequence: TGCGCCAGCAGCGGGGACAGGGTCGGTGTCCCCCAAGAGACCCAGTACTTC.

This clone was counted a single time. This chain's CDR3 is CASSFLRTGGENTIYF. As DNA, the CDR3 is TGTGCCAGCAGCTTTCTCCGGACAGGGGGGGAAAACACCATATATTTT. The chain employs TRBV7-9 and TRBJ1-3; 10 nucleotides line up with TRBD1. J gave up 6 bases and V 3 bases, and 8 bases lay outside the gene matches. The CDR3 is made up of 16 amino acids. Germline V gene data show CDR1 as SEHNR and CDR2 as FQNEAQ (reference sequence). Filled out from reference TRBV7-9 and TRBJ1-3, the complete variable domain reads DTGVSQNPRHKITKRGQNVTFRCDPISEHNRLYWYRQTLGQGPEFLTYFQNEAQLEKSRLLSDRFSAERPKGSFSTLEIQRTEQGDSAMYLCASSFLRTGGENTIYFGEGSWLTVV.

The rearrangement uses TRBV30 and TRBJ2-3; tentative D call: TRBD2 (7 bases). CDR1 and CDR2 (germline): GTSNPN, SVGIG (reference sequence). The germline V and J ends were trimmed by 0 bases and 0 bases, with 16 bases remaining between them. The CDR3 is 17 residues long. The CDR3 sequence: CAWSVPWGRGSTDTQYF. The CDR3 DNA reads as TGTGCCTGGAGTGTCCCCTGGGGGCGGGGGAGCACAGATACGCAGTATTTT.

The rearrangement links TRBV6-5 to TRBJ1-2, with TRBD1 identical over 7 bases. The CDR3 totals 13 residues. J gave up 7 bases and V 7 bases, and 9 bases lay outside the gene matches. Germline-derived CDR1 and CDR2 are MNHEY and SVGAGI. CDR3 bases: TGTGCCAGCAAATTAGACAGGGAAGGTGGCTACACCTTC. This encodes CASKLDREGGYTF.

This chain uses TRBV7-2 with TRBJ1-2; TRBD1 is a possible D gene (5 bases). Germline loops: CDR1 SGHTA, CDR2 FQGNSA. Trimming stripped 5 bases from V and 4 bases from J, with 14 bases between. CDR3 length equals 14 residues. As DNA, the CDR3 is TGTGCCAGCAGCGCGGGGGTCAGGGTCTATGGCTACACCTTC. Translating it yields CASSAGVRVYGYTF.